This TCR beta chain was observed in a study of tumor-infiltrating lymphocytes in primary liver carcinoma. The study, taken as a whole, reports: Detection in all five tumor regions applied to only about 7.5-24% of top clones.

On this clonotype itself: Its antigen is as yet unknown. This likely stems from a read error, as it lies one base from a far larger clone.

Synthesis of TCR beta cDNA was carried out from 450 to 500 ng total RNA with a constant-region primer. ARM-PCR was slightly modified, and three nested multiplex PCR rounds with it gave rise to the TCR beta libraries. The first two PCR rounds, nine to ten cycles each, used TRBV1-TRBV30 forward primers and a C-beta reverse primer. One entry per CDR3 protein, called by TCRdb with MiXCR from the multiplex PCR reads. The table records more than 100,000 distinct CDR3 sequences, about 68% of them present only once. Co-extracting RNA and DNA was done with about 20-34 mg of unsorted bulk tissue as input. Donors underwent surgery for histopathologically diagnosed primary liver carcinoma. Chronic HBV infection, which was untreated, was present in the patients. The CDR3 has 11 residues. Looked up from germline, CDR1 is MDHEN and CDR2 is SYDVKM.

Sequencing was performed on liver tumor tissue from sampling region 1. As for subset: tumor region T1, superior pole. The rearrangement uses TRBV28 and TRBJ2-5, with D maybe TRBD2 (5 bases). The clonotype originates from a woman aged 55-70 years with primary liver carcinoma and hepatitis B virus infection. CDR3 protein: CASSLRETRYF. The CDR3 bases are TGTGCCAGCAGTTTAAGGGAGACCCGGTACTTC.